This TCR beta chain was sequenced for a study of post-analysis software for immune sequencing data. Study context: There were relapsing-remitting, secondary progressive and progressive-relapsing multiple sclerosis among the disease courses included. Findings and limits, study-wide: Among multiple sclerosis patients, normalized Chao1 diversity was significantly below that of controls. With TRBV5-6, TRBV5-1 and TRBV20-1 included, about five TRBV segments were more frequent in patients than in controls.

Researchers reported that TCR beta cDNA libraries carried unique molecular identifiers. It was from about 0.98 to 11 million T cells that about half a million cDNA molecules came. TCRdb recomputed calls from the PCR reads with MiXCR, one row per CDR3 protein. The sample includes hundreds of thousands of distinct CDR3 sequences, roughly 29% seen only once; the top ten take 0.56%. This clonotype was counted a few times. What it recognizes is unknown. The CDR3 runs 17 residues. In germline, CDR1 is SQVTM, CDR2 ANQGSEA. V gave up 1 base and J gave up 4 bases; unmatched junction bases: 9. The chain recombines TRBV29-1 with TRBJ2-1; 11 nucleotides agree with TRBD2. Sequencing used blood. The clonotype was recovered from a girl between 10 and 17 years old with multiple sclerosis. CDR3 residues: CSVEVIAGLAEYNEQFF. The CDR3 DNA reads as TGCAGCGTTGAAGTTATTGCGGGACTAGCGGAGTACAATGAGCAGTTCTTC.